Shown below are 18 T cell receptor beta chains from a single sample sequenced in a study of cytomegalovirus exposure and HLA in healthy donors. PCR involved 60 Vbeta and 13 Jbeta primers. Assay used: immunoSEQ multiplex PCR; TCRdb lists only in-frame clones, some missing. The sample includes over 75,000 clones, less than 70% of them seen just once. Sequencing was carried out using PBMCs. These TCRs come from a human donor in good health.

The rearrangement links TRBV4-3 to TRBJ2-2; D is unclear. The CDR3 loop spans 17 amino acids. Trimming left V 1 base short and J 2 bases short, with 14 bases between. The germline V gene encodes CDR1 LGHNA and CDR2 YSLEER. The DNA of the CDR3 is TGCGCCAGCAGCCAAGCCCCCGTTACAGCCAACACCGGGGAGCTGTTTTTT. As protein: CASSQAPVTANTGELFF.

This chain links TRBV5-1 with TRBJ1-1; 7 nucleotides align to TRBD1. V lost 7 bases to trimming and J lost 2 bases; unmatched junction nucleotides: 11. This CDR3 is 15 amino acids long. Germline CDR1 and CDR2: SGHRS and YFSETQ. As DNA, the CDR3 is TGCGCCAGCTCAGGGGGGGCGGGGGGCAACACTGAAGCTTTCTTT. This sequence encodes CASSGGAGGNTEAFF.

The V call is TRBV4-3, the J call TRBJ1-1; 7 nucleotides line up with TRBD1. The CDR3 loop spans 12 amino acids. J lost 6 bases, V lost 2 bases, and 0 bases had no gene match. Germline values: CDR1 LGHNA, CDR2 YSLEER. This chain's CDR3 is CASSQTGAEAFF. CDR3 coding DNA: TGCGCCAGCAGCCAAACAGGGGCTGAAGCTTTCTTT.

This rearrangement joins TRBV19 to TRBJ1-1, with D maybe TRBD1 (5 bases). Looked up from germline, CDR1 is LNHDA and CDR2 is SQIVND (reference sequence). Trimming left V 10 bases short and J 5 bases short, with 11 bases between. This CDR3 has 11 amino acids. The CDR3 nucleotides read TGTGCCACTCTGGGGGGGACTGAAGCTTTCTTT. Encoded protein: CATLGGTEAFF. The whole variable domain, remainder taken from reference TRBV19 and TRBJ1-1, is DGGITQSPKYLFRKEGQNVTLSCEQNLNHDAMYWYRQDPGQGLRLIYYSQIVNDFQKGDIAEGYSVSREKKESFPLTVTSAQKNPTAFYLCATLGGTEAFFGQGTRLTVV.

This chain joins TRBV20-1 and TRBJ2-5; D is undetermined. Trimming stripped 2 bases from V and 4 bases from J, with 5 bases between. Germline CDR1 reads DFQATT; CDR2 reads SNEGSKA (reference sequence). The CDR3 extends over 11 amino acids. CDR3 sequence: CSARPLETQYF. In nucleotides, the CDR3 is TGCAGTGCTAGACCTTTAGAGACCCAGTACTTC.

The chain carries TRBV28 and TRBJ2-7; possible D gene TRBD1, 8 bases. With 6 bases removed from V and 4 bases from J, the gap between germline ends came to 16 bases. The CDR3 contains 14 residues. CDR1 is MDHEN and CDR2 is SYDVKM in the germline V gene. CDR3 bases: TGTGCCAGCAGACAACAGGGGGGGAAGTACGAGCAGTACTTC. It specifies CASRQQGGKYEQYF.

The chain recombines TRBV7-2 with TRBJ1-1, with D possibly matching TRBD1 (5 bases). The V gene lost 6 bases and the J gene lost 3 bases, with 14 bases spanning the gap. The length of the CDR3 is 14 residues. Germline CDR1 is SGHTA and CDR2 is FQGNSA. DNA of the CDR3: TGTGCCAGCAGTCCTCAGGGTGGGTACACTGAAGCTTTCTTT. Translation gives CASSPQGGYTEAFF.

On this clone itself: Other DNA sequences from this sample encode an identical CDR3 as well. V usage is TRBV4-3 and J usage is TRBJ2-3, with D possibly being TRBD1 (7 bases). Trimming took 0 bases from V and 3 from J, leaving 13 bases between them. Germline loops: CDR1 LGHNA, CDR2 YSLEER. The CDR3 has 16 amino acids. This CDR3 is CASSQEGGGRTDTQYF. The CDR3 DNA reads as TGCGCCAGCAGCCAAGAAGGAGGGGGCAGGACAGATACGCAGTATTTT.

The V call is TRBV11-1, the J call TRBJ2-7, with a weak D call TRBD1 (6 bases). The CDR3 is made up of 14 amino acids. Trimming left V 6 bases short and J 3 bases short, with 15 bases between. Germline lookup yields CDR1 SGHAT and CDR2 FQDESV (reference sequence). CDR3 amino acids: CASSPPGQLYEQYF. The CDR3 DNA sequence: TGTGCCAGCAGTCCACCGGGACAACTCTACGAGCAGTACTTC.

The CDR3 DNA sequence: TGTGCCAGTAGTAGCCGGGATTTAAAGTACTTC. Its translation is CASSSRDLKYF. The rearrangement joins TRBV19 to TRBJ2-7; D is possibly TRBD2 (5 bases). The germline V and J ends were trimmed by 4 bases and 11 bases, with 12 bases remaining between them. This CDR3 is built from 11 residues. Germline CDR1 reads LNHDA; CDR2 reads SQIVND (reference sequence).

In DNA, the CDR3 is TGTGCCAGCAGTTACTCGAGGAGGTTATACTTC. Residues: CASSYSRRLYF. V is TRBV6-5 and J is TRBJ2-7, with a tentative D call TRBD2 (5 bases). The CDR3 sequence is 11 residues long. The V end lost 0 bases, the J end lost 13 bases, and 10 bases lay between the germline ends. Germline CDR1 and CDR2: MNHEY and SVGAGI.

This chain uses TRBV30 with TRBJ1-1; weak D call: TRBD1 (6 bases). The CDR3 has 13 residues. Germline assignment: CDR1 GTSNPN and CDR2 SVGIG (reference sequence). Deletions cut 3 bases from V and 9 bases from J, with 17 bases between. CDR3 residues: CAWRSEQGTQAFF. CDR3 coding DNA: TGTGCCTGGAGGTCGGAACAGGGTACCCAAGCTTTCTTT.

The chain employs TRBV10-3 and TRBJ2-4; 8 nucleotides align to TRBD1. The CDR3 is 13 residues long. Germline V lookup: CDR1 ENHRY, CDR2 SYGVKD. After removal of 11 bases from V and 6 bases from J, the junction contained 9 bases not matched to a gene. This CDR3 reads CAGGQGGRNIQYF. CDR3 DNA: TGTGCCGGCGGACAGGGAGGCCGAAACATTCAGTACTTC.

The chain is built from TRBV27 and TRBJ2-7; no clear D. This CDR3 region has 12 residues. Trimming removed 4 bases at V and 6 bases at J, with 10 bases between. In germline, CDR1 is MNHEY, CDR2 SMNVEV (reference sequence). The CDR3 spells CASSWLPGEQYF. DNA for the CDR3: TGTGCCAGCAGTTGGCTCCCGGGCGAGCAGTACTTC.

The chain joins TRBV5-1 to TRBJ2-3; 11 positions match TRBD2. V was pared by 0 bases and J by 2 bases, with 11 bases of the junction left unmatched. The germline V gene encodes CDR1 SGHRS and CDR2 YFSETQ. The CDR3 covers 19 residues. The DNA for the CDR3 is TGCGCCAGCAGCTTGGTTGACTCTAGCGGGGGGACCTCCACAGATACGCAGTATTTT. Protein: CASSLVDSSGGTSTDTQYF.

The chain recombines TRBV6-1 with TRBJ1-6; TRBD1 might be the D (5 bases). The CDR3 is 15 amino acids. Per the germline V gene, CDR1 is MNHNS and CDR2 is SASEGT. V was pared by 6 bases and J by 2 bases, with 11 bases between. CDR3 region: CASRRGTAYNSPLHF. For the CDR3, the DNA is TGTGCCAGCAGACGCGGGACGGCCTATAATTCACCCCTCCACTTT.

The rearrangement joins TRBV11-3 to TRBJ2-5; D may be TRBD2 (6 bases). Trimming shortened V by 8 bases and J by 7 bases, and 11 bases separated the two germline ends. This CDR3 is built from 11 residues. Germline V gene sequence: CDR1 SGHNT, CDR2 YENEEA. The CDR3 DNA reads TGTGCCAGCGAGGAGGGTGGGACCCAGTACTTC. This encodes CASEEGGTQYF.

The chain joins TRBV11-2 to TRBJ2-7; 8 nucleotides line up with TRBD2. Looked up from germline, CDR1 is SGHAT and CDR2 is FQNNGV. The CDR3 is made up of 14 amino acids. With V trimmed by 9 bases and J by 4 bases, 11 bases remained unmatched. CDR3: CASAPGGEIYEQYF. Written as DNA, the CDR3 is TGTGCCAGTGCCCCCGGGGGGGAAATTTACGAGCAGTACTTC.